This T cell receptor (beta chain) emerged from a study of PD-L1 blockade in urothelial cancer. Profiled with immunoSEQ multiplex PCR; TCRdb holds only in-frame clones, not every one. The data show tens of thousands of clones, roughly 87% seen once. This TCR came from a man aged 65-85 years with urothelial cancer. The sample here was PBMCs, taken around atezolizumab (anti-PD-L1) treatment.

CDR3 amino acids: CASSPGGGVPPHGYTF. CDR3 bases: TGTGCCAGCTCACCAGGCGGAGGAGTCCCACCCCATGGCTACACCTTC. The chain has TRBV18 and TRBJ1-2, with D uncertain. The CDR3 has 16 residues. The germline V and J ends were trimmed by 2 bases and 6 bases, with 19 bases remaining between them. Germline V gene data show CDR1 as KGHSH and CDR2 as LQKENI.